The 22 T cell receptor beta chains given below trace back to one sample, sequenced in a study of T cell repertoires in cytomegalovirus infection. No antigens are known for them. TCRdb re-analysed the reads in MiXCR, keeping a single row per CDR3 protein. The table has fewer than 1,000,000 distinct CDR3 sequences, approximately 31% seen once. The sequencing here drew on cultured CD8+ T cells from PBMCs, taken from culture after CMV antigen stimulation. The receptors originated from a human donor in good health (CMV status not recorded). Some clones in this sample may be carry-over from other donors' samples.

This clonotype was recorded at least ten times. This rearrangement joins TRBV7-6 to TRBJ1-1; no clear D. The germline V and J ends were trimmed by 10 bases and 1 base, with 10 bases remaining between them. The CDR3 has 12 amino acids. The germline CDR1 and CDR2 sequences are SGHVS and FNYEAQ. The CDR3 DNA follows: TGTGCCACCGCGGGGTGGAACACTGAAGCTTTCTTT. Protein: CATAGWNTEAFF.

The table lists this clonotype with a few counts. The chain combines TRBV12-3 or TRBV12-4 with TRBJ2-3; 10 bases align to TRBD2. This CDR3 is 19 amino acids long. The trim removed 3 bases at V and 0 bases at J, leaving 12 bases unmatched. CDR3 residues: CASSFAFGLAELSTDTQYF. The CDR3 nucleotides are TGTGCCAGCAGTTTCGCCTTCGGACTAGCGGAACTTAGCACAGATACGCAGTATTTT.

The chain carries TRBV27 and TRBJ1-1, with D possibly matching TRBD1 (6 bases). V gave up 7 bases and J gave up 6 bases, with 15 bases separating them. Germline loops: CDR1 MNHEY, CDR2 SMNVEV (reference sequence). CDR3 length equals 13 residues. The CDR3 sequence: CASTAGVLAEAFF. CDR3 in DNA: TGTGCCAGCACTGCAGGGGTTCTAGCTGAAGCTTTCTTT.

This clonotype was recorded a few times. The rearrangement links TRBV20-1 to TRBJ2-7; the D gene could be TRBD1 or TRBD2 (5 bases each). CDR3 length: 14 residues. Germline V lookup: CDR1 DFQATT, CDR2 SNEGSKA (reference sequence). V dropped 0 bases and J dropped 1 base, with 10 bases sitting between them. Here the CDR3 reads CSARDLRGSYEQYV. DNA of the CDR3: TGCAGTGCTAGAGATCTGAGGGGATCCTACGAGCAGTACGTC.

The chain links TRBV4-3 to TRBJ2-1, with no clear D. The CDR3 loop spans 15 amino acids. Looked up from germline, CDR1 is LGHNA and CDR2 is YSLEER. Trimming took off 0 bases at V and 3 bases at J, with 9 bases between the two ends. The CDR3 region is CASSQDLEGYNEQFF. DNA of the CDR3: TGCGCCAGCAGCCAAGATCTGGAAGGCTACAATGAGCAGTTCTTC.

This chain uses TRBV9 with TRBJ2-1, with TRBD1 matching over 9 bases. The V gene's germline CDR1 is SGDLS and CDR2 YYNGEE. V gave up 0 bases and J gave up 8 bases; unmatched junction bases: 12. This CDR3 is built from 17 residues. Written as DNA, the CDR3 is TGTGCCAGCAGCGTAGACCCTACGGGACAGGGTTTCTATGAGCAGTTCTTC. This encodes CASSVDPTGQGFYEQFF.

This clonotype was found a few times. The rearrangement links TRBV12-3 or TRBV12-4 to TRBJ2-7; the match to TRBD2 covers 8 bases. The CDR3 contains 16 residues. V lost 3 bases, J lost 5 bases, and 12 bases stayed unmatched. CDR3 loop: CASSFRLAGGGNEQYF. CDR3 DNA: TGTGCCAGCAGTTTCCGCCTTGCGGGGGGCGGGAACGAGCAGTACTTC.

This clonotype occurred a few times. The V gene is TRBV6-2 or TRBV6-3, the J gene TRBJ1-5; 8 positions agree with TRBD1. Germline V gene lookup returns CDR1 MNHEY and CDR2 SVGEGT. This CDR3 comprises 16 residues. Trimming at V came to 7 bases and at J to 3 bases, leaving 11 bases not matched to a gene. In DNA, the CDR3 is TGTGCCAGCAATCCGGGGGACAGGCTTTACAATCAGCCCCAGCATTTT. Its protein is CASNPGDRLYNQPQHF.

The genes are TRBV5-6 and TRBJ1-5, with D possibly matching TRBD1 (5 bases). The length of the CDR3 is 17 residues. Trimming cost V 0 bases and J 7 bases, with 20 bases left between them. From germline, CDR1 is SGHDT and CDR2 YYEEEE. CDR3 sequence reads: CASSLGEAGFGLQPQHF. As DNA, the CDR3 is TGTGCCAGCAGCTTGGGGGAAGCAGGGTTCGGACTACAGCCCCAGCATTTT.

This clonotype was found many times. The chain joins TRBV7-6 to TRBJ2-1; the match to TRBD2 covers 9 bases. Germline V CDR1 and CDR2: SGHVS, FNYEAQ. This CDR3 has 17 amino acids. V was pared by 1 base and J by 5 bases, with 9 bases of the junction left unmatched. For the CDR3, the DNA is TGTGCCAGCAGCTTAGGGGCCCCGGGACTAGCAGACAATGAGCAGTTCTTC. Translated: CASSLGAPGLADNEQFF.

The chain recombines TRBV3-1 with TRBJ1-2; no clear D gene. The germline V gene has CDR1 LGHDT and CDR2 YNNKEL (reference sequence). Between the trimmed V and J ends, which lost 2 bases and 1 base, there was a span of 11 bases. The CDR3 spans 15 residues. CDR3 coding DNA: TGTGCCAGCAGCCAAACGCAGCCTGTTAACTATGGCTACACCTTC. Protein product: CASSQTQPVNYGYTF.

The chain recombines TRBV12-5 with TRBJ1-2; D is perhaps TRBD1 (5 bases). The CDR3 consists of 16 residues. Germline CDR1 and CDR2: LGHNT and FRNRAP. V lost 0 bases to trimming and J lost 2 bases, with 13 bases between them. The CDR3 region is CASGLVLGRENYGYTF. The CDR3 region has the DNA TGTGCTAGTGGTTTGGTACTTGGCAGGGAGAACTATGGCTACACCTTC. Full variable domain (missing parts from reference TRBV12-5 and TRBJ1-2): DARVTQTPRHKVTEMGQEVTMRCQPILGHNTVFWYRQTMMQGLELLAYFRNRAPLDDSGMPKDRFSAEMPDATLATLKIQPSEPRDSAVYFCASGLVLGRENYGYTFGSGTRLTVV.

This clonotype was counted ten times or more. V is TRBV7-8 and J is TRBJ1-2; no reliable D call. V lost 1 base, J lost 5 bases, and 5 bases lay in between. The CDR3 loop spans 12 amino acids. CDR1 and CDR2 (germline): SGHVS, FQNEAQ. The CDR3 sequence is CASSLVSYGYTF. The CDR3 DNA follows: TGTGCCAGCAGCTTAGTGTCTTATGGCTACACCTTC.

The chain links TRBV27 to TRBJ2-1; TRBD2 agrees at 10 bases. Germline CDR1 reads MNHEY; CDR2 reads SMNVEV (reference sequence). The V and J ends lost 5 bases and 6 bases, in that order; junction bases with no gene match: 7. This CDR3 comprises 15 residues. CDR3 region: CASSRGLAGANEQFF. CDR3 sequence (DNA): TGTGCCAGCAGTAGAGGGCTAGCGGGGGCCAATGAGCAGTTCTTC.

The rearrangement joins TRBV6-2 or TRBV6-3 to TRBJ2-1; the D gene is possibly TRBD2 (7 bases). Trimming stripped 0 bases from V and 10 bases from J, with 13 bases between. The CDR3 has 14 residues. CDR1 is MNHEY and CDR2 is SVGEGT in the germline V gene. In DNA form, the CDR3 reads TGTGCCAGCAGTTACTCGCACGGGGGGCCGGAGCAGTTCTTC. Translated: CASSYSHGGPEQFF.

This clonotype was counted a single time. Since a much larger clone is just one base distant, this may be a read error. This chain joins TRBV7-2 and TRBJ2-7, with D uncertain. From germline, CDR1 is SGHTA and CDR2 FQGNSA. The V end was cut by 5 bases, the J end by 0 bases, with 11 bases between. This CDR3 has 14 amino acids. CDR3 sequence (DNA): TGTGCCAGCAGCCCTCCGGTCCGCTCCTACGAGCAGTACTTC. Its protein product is CASSPPVRSYEQYF.

The chain has TRBV25-1 and TRBJ2-1; 10 bases are shared with TRBD1. Germline V gene sequence: CDR1 MGHDK, CDR2 SYGVNS. The CDR3 totals 16 residues. Trimming cost V 3 bases and J 6 bases; bases outside gene matches: 8. The CDR3 loop is CASSEPRDRGPNEQFF. CDR3 nucleotide sequence: TGTGCCAGCAGTGAGCCGCGGGACAGGGGCCCCAATGAGCAGTTCTTC.

The V and J genes are TRBV7-9 and TRBJ2-7; 7 positions agree with TRBD1. The V segment lost 1 base and the J segment 4 bases; nucleotides outside the gene matches: 4. CDR1 is SEHNR, CDR2 FQNEAQ, per germline (reference sequence). The CDR3 has 14 residues. The CDR3: CASSLGTGKYEQYV. The CDR3 coding sequence is TGTGCCAGCAGCTTAGGGACAGGTAAATACGAGCAGTACGTC.

The sample holds a few counts of this clonotype. The J gene is TRBJ2-1, the V gene TRBV11-3, with TRBD1 as a possible D gene (6 bases). Germline CDR1 is SGHNT and CDR2 is YENEEA. V shed 4 bases and J shed 4 bases, with 17 bases lying between them. CDR3 size: 16 residues. The CDR3, as DNA: TGTGCCAGCAGCTCTAACAGGGAAAAGGGGTACAATGAGCAGTTCTTC. This codes for CASSSNREKGYNEQFF.

The chain recombines TRBV7-9 with TRBJ2-1; 7 bases match TRBD2. Unmatched junction bases numbered 8, after V lost 9 bases and J lost 6 bases. Germline V gives CDR1 SEHNR, CDR2 FQNEAQ (reference sequence). CDR3 length: 13 residues. CDR3 sequence (DNA): TGTGCCAGGGGGCCTAGCGGTTCCAATGAGCAGTTCTTC. Translated: CARGPSGSNEQFF.

This clonotype was detected a few times. Here the CDR3 DNA reads TGTGCCAGCAGCGGACAGGGGATCTACAATGAGCAGTTCTTC. This gives the protein CASSGQGIYNEQFF. The chain links TRBV6-5 to TRBJ2-1, with 9 bases matching TRBD1. Germline CDR1 is MNHEY and CDR2 is SVGAGI. With V trimmed by 6 bases and J by 3 bases, 3 bases remained unmatched. This CDR3 is built from 14 residues.

This clonotype was detected a few times. The chain is built from TRBV7-6 and TRBJ2-7; TRBD1 matches at 9 bases. Germline V CDR1 and CDR2: SGHVS, FNYEAQ. Trimming took 4 bases from V and 3 from J; bases not matched to a gene: 4. The CDR3 runs 14 residues. DNA of the CDR3: TGTGCCAGCAGCTCGATGACAGGGGGCTACGAGCAGTACTTC. It translates to CASSSMTGGYEQYF.